This TCR beta chain was sequenced for a study of blood T cell repertoires in COVID-19. About the research overall: Sources were T cells, B-cell-depleted T cells, or PBMCs; the material itself was cDNA or gDNA.

Clinical history as reported by participants underpinned cohort assignment. Recovered Cohort 3 donors showed two negative PCRs, clearance, or symptom resolution. The authors' processing: Amplifying reference gene primers gave estimates of nucleated cell counts. TCRdb keeps only in-frame clones here, not all; method: immunoSEQ multiplex PCR. The V and J calls and clone size were taken over from that table, and D and trimming were inferred from the DNA. This table has 250,000 or so clones, about 84% appearing once. The CDR3 covers 14 residues. Trimming at V came to 5 bases and at J to 3 bases, leaving 3 bases not matched to a gene. From germline, CDR1 is SEHNR and CDR2 FQNEAQ (reference sequence).

This sequence was found in a woman aged 45 to 65 who had recovered from COVID-19. The material sequenced was PBMCs or T cells enriched from blood (not recorded which). This chain uses TRBV7-9 with TRBJ2-1, with 8 bases fitting TRBD2. In nucleotides, the CDR3 is TGTGCCAGCAGCCCCGGGACTAGCTACAATGAGCAGTTCTTC. Translated: CASSPGTSYNEQFF.